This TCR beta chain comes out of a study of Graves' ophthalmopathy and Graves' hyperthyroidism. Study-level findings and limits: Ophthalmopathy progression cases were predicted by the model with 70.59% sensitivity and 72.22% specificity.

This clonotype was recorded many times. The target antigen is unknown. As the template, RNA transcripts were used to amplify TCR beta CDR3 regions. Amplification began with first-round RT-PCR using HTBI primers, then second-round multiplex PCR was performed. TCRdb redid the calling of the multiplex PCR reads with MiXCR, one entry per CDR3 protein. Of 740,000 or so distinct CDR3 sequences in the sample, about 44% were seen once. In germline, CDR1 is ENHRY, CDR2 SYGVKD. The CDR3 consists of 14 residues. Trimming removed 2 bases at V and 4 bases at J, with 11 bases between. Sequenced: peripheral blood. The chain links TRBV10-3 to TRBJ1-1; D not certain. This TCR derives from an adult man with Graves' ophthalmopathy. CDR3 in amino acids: CAISEEGGTTEAFF. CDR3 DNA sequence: TGTGCCATCAGTGAGGAGGGCGGCACCACTGAAGCTTTCTTT.